This is a list of T cell receptor beta chains from one sample in a study of T cell repertoires in cytomegalovirus infection. Antigen specificity for these receptors is unknown. Each CDR3 protein gets one entry after TCRdb re-called the reads with MiXCR. The sample consists of 100,000 to 150,000 distinct CDR3 sequences, about 31% of them appearing once. The material was CD8+ T cells from cultured PBMCs, obtained from culture after CMV antigen stimulation. These receptors were taken from a human donor in good health (CMV status not recorded). Some clones in this sample may be carry-over from other donors' samples. The CDR3 runs from the conserved cysteine through the conserved F or W. A D gene is named only where the DNA matches it firmly. Clone size, where shown, is once, few, many, or a class for clones that have expanded.

clone size | J gene | D gene | V gene | CDR3 protein | CDR3 DNA
. | TRBJ2-7 | . | TRBV7-8 | CASSRDGQGGYEQYF | TGTGCCAGCAGCCGAGACGGCCAGGGAGGCTACGAGCAGTACTTC
. | TRBJ1-1 | TRBD1 | TRBV10-3 | CAIRGPPGQGTEAFF | TGTGCCATCAGGGGACCCCCGGGACAGGGCACTGAAGCTTTCTTT
many | TRBJ1-1 | TRBD1 | TRBV12-3/TRBV12-4 | CASSLGQVTEAFF | TGTGCCAGCAGTTTGGGACAGGTTACTGAAGCTTTCTTT
. | TRBJ1-1 | TRBD1 | TRBV28 | CASSPGDRGLVEAFF | TGTGCCAGCAGTCCAGGGGACAGGGGGCTTGTTGAAGCTTTCTTT
. | TRBJ2-7 | TRBD1 | TRBV13 | CASSPPGQGYEQYF | TGTGCCAGCAGCCCCCCGGGACAGGGTTACGAGCAGTACTTC
few | TRBJ1-3 | . | TRBV19 | CASQAARSSGNTIYF | TGTGCCAGTCAGGCTGCTCGAAGCTCTGGAAACACCATATATTTT
. | TRBJ2-2 | . | TRBV9 | CASSERGLGTGELFF | TGTGCCAGCAGTGAGAGAGGGTTGGGCACCGGGGAGCTGTTTTTT
. | TRBJ2-4 | . | TRBV12-3/TRBV12-4 | CASSSSGVKNIQYF | TGTGCCAGCAGTTCAAGCGGTGTAAAAAACATTCAGTACTTC
few | TRBJ2-7 | TRBD2 | TRBV11-1 | CASSLRRSGGTYEQYF | TGTGCCAGCAGCTTAAGGAGAAGCGGGGGGACCTACGAGCAGTACTTC
. | TRBJ1-5 | . | TRBV19 | CASSTSQGLSNQPQHF | TGTGCCAGTAGTACTTCTCAGGGGTTGAGCAATCAGCCCCAGCATTTT
. | TRBJ2-2 | TRBD2 | TRBV28 | CASNPRAGVTSEELFF | TGTGCCAGCAACCCACGGGCGGGGGTCACGTCCGAGGAGCTGTTTTTT
few | TRBJ2-1 | TRBD2 | TRBV6-5 | CASSYGRYRTSGGHNEQFF | TGTGCCAGCAGTTACGGGAGGTACCGGACTAGCGGGGGACACAATGAGCAGTTCTTC
. | TRBJ2-5 | . | TRBV7-6 | CASSPPSDQETQYF | TGTGCCAGCAGCCCCCCTTCCGACCAAGAGACCCAGTACTTC
. | TRBJ2-3 | . | TRBV2 | CASSGDFLLNTQYF | TGTGCCAGCAGTGGAGACTTTCTCCTTAATACGCAGTATTTT
few | TRBJ1-1 | . | TRBV12-3/TRBV12-4 | CASSLSGEAFF | TGTGCCAGCAGTTTAAGTGGTGAAGCTTTCTTT
. | TRBJ1-3 | . | TRBV11-2 | CASSLGPLMGNTIYF | TGTGCCAGCAGCCTGGGCCCCCTGATGGGAAACACCATATATTTT
. | TRBJ2-7 | TRBD1 | TRBV29-1 | CSVGTGSVYEQYF | TGCAGCGTCGGGACAGGGTCGGTATACGAGCAGTACTTC
many | TRBJ2-3 | . | TRBV7-2 | CASRGLLDTQYF | TGTGCCAGCAGGGGGCTTTTGGATACGCAGTATTTT
. | TRBJ1-5 | TRBD1 | TRBV25-1 | CASSGVGGQPQHF | TGTGCCAGCAGTGGAGTAGGGGGCCAGCCCCAGCATTTT
. | TRBJ2-7 | . | TRBV12-3/TRBV12-4 | CASSFWRKDHSYEQYF | TGTGCCAGCAGTTTTTGGCGTAAGGACCACTCCTACGAGCAGTACTTC
few | TRBJ1-2 | . | TRBV11-2 | CASSAYGTYYGYTF | TGTGCCAGCAGCGCGTACGGCACCTACTATGGCTACACCTTC
. | TRBJ2-2 | . | TRBV7-8 | CASRRSTGELFF | TGTGCCAGCAGGCGCAGCACCGGGGAGCTGTTTTTT
few | TRBJ2-7 | TRBD1 | TRBV5-1 | CASSLAQGTYEQYF | TGCGCCAGCAGCTTGGCACAGGGGACCTACGAGCAGTACTTC
. | TRBJ1-1 | . | TRBV20-1 | CSAPGRGGANTEAFF | TGCAGTGCTCCGGGGAGGGGGGGGGCGAACACTGAAGCTTTCTTT
once | TRBJ2-3 | . | TRBV7-1 | CASSQLAVVSTDTQYF | TGTGCCAGCAGCCAATTGGCGGTTGTTAGCACAGATACGCAGTATTTT
many | TRBJ2-5 | TRBD2 | TRBV5-1 | CASSGGLAGPLVQETQYF | TGCGCCAGCAGCGGGGGACTAGCGGGGCCTCTTGTACAAGAGACCCAGTACTTC
many | TRBJ1-5 | . | TRBV4-1 | CASSQLQGGNQPQHF | TGCGCCAGCAGCCAACTCCAGGGCGGGAATCAGCCCCAGCATTTT
. | TRBJ1-2 | . | TRBV6-1 | CALRGGYGYTF | TGTGCCTTGCGGGGTGGCTATGGCTACACCTTC
. | TRBJ1-6 | . | TRBV12-3/TRBV12-4 | CASRRREGFNSPLHF | TGTGCCAGCCGTCGGAGGGAGGGATTTAATTCACCCCTCCACTTT
. | TRBJ1-6 | . | TRBV27 | CASSLSFRGNSPLHF | TGTGCCAGCAGTTTATCGTTCAGGGGAAATTCACCCCTCCACTTT
. | TRBJ1-5 | . | TRBV28 | CASTTRSRQPQHF | TGTGCCAGCACCACCAGGTCTCGTCAGCCCCAGCATTTT
. | TRBJ2-2 | TRBD2 | TRBV12-3/TRBV12-4 | CASSSLAGGNTGELFF | TGTGCCAGCAGTTCATTAGCGGGGGGGAACACCGGGGAGCTGTTTTTT
. | TRBJ2-6 | . | TRBV7-6 | CASTPFTGANVLTF | TGTGCCAGCACCCCTTTTACTGGGGCCAACGTCCTGACTTTC
many | TRBJ2-5 | TRBD2 | TRBV7-2 | CASSPKRRFSGGKPEETQYF | TGTGCCAGCAGCCCCAAGCGAAGGTTTAGCGGGGGGAAGCCCGAAGAGACCCAGTACTTC
many | TRBJ1-3 | . | TRBV9 | CASSVFGGNTIYF | TGTGCCAGCAGCGTATTTGGAGGAAACACCATATATTTT
many | TRBJ1-5 | . | TRBV12-3/TRBV12-4 | CASSEISWPQHF | TGTGCCAGCAGTGAAATCTCGTGGCCCCAGCATTTT
. | TRBJ1-5 | . | TRBV2 | CASSVSSNQPQHF | TGTGCCAGCAGTGTTTCAAGCAATCAGCCCCAGCATTTT
few | TRBJ1-6 | . | TRBV6-5 | CASSYSQSRNSPLHF | TGTGCCAGCAGTTACTCACAGAGTAGGAATTCACCCCTCCACTTT
many | TRBJ2-1 | TRBD2 | TRBV4-1 | CASSQEPRLAGLDNEQFF | TGCGCCAGCAGCCAAGAGCCCAGACTAGCGGGGCTCGACAATGAGCAGTTCTTC
few | TRBJ1-1 | . | TRBV6-2/TRBV6-3 | CASSYSAVREAFF | TGTGCCAGCAGTTACTCGGCGGTTCGAGAAGCTTTCTTT
. | TRBJ2-7 | TRBD1 | TRBV7-6 | CASSLRQGAPEQYF | TGTGCCAGCAGCCTACGACAGGGGGCGCCTGAGCAGTACTTC
. | TRBJ2-1 | . | TRBV4-1 | CASSQDTGSGNEQLF | TGCGCCAGCAGCCAAGATACGGGGTCAGGGAATGAGCAGCTCTTC
few | TRBJ2-1 | . | TRBV7-2 | CASSLGDGDNNEQFF | TGTGCCAGCAGCTTAGGTGACGGGGACAACAATGAGCAGTTCTTC
few | TRBJ2-5 | . | TRBV7-6 | CASSLEGEETQYF | TGTGCCAGCAGCTTAGAAGGAGAAGAGACCCAGTACTTC